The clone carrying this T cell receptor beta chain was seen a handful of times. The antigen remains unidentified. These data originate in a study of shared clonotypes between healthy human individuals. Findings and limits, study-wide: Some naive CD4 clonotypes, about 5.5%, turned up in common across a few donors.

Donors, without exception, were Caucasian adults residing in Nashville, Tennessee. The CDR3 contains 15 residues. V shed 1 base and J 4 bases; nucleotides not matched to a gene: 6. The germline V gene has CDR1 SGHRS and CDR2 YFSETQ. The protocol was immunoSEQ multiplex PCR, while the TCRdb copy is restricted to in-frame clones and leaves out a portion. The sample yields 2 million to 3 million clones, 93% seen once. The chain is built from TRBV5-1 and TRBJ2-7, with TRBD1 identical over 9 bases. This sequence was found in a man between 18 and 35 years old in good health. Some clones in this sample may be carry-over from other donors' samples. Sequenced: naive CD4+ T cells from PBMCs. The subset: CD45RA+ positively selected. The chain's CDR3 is CASSLWTGVTYEQYF. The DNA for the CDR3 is TGCGCCAGCAGCTTGTGGACAGGGGTTACGTACGAGCAGTACTTC.